This T cell receptor (beta chain) originates from a study of neoadjuvant anti-PD-1 for oral cavity cancer. The study's findings and limits: Pretreatment Treg/Th17 ratio correlated inversely with post-treatment tumor clonality.

In the case of this clone: Its antigen is currently unknown.

Time point described: after neoadjuvant nivolumab, at surgical resection. Stage II-IVA oral cavity squamous cell carcinoma was new and untreated by systemic or radiation therapy. The patients had HPV-negative, locally advanced oral cavity squamous cell carcinoma. Germline assignment: CDR1 MNHEY and CDR2 SVGAGI. This CDR3 has 14 amino acids. V was shortened by 7 bases and J by 4 bases, with 16 bases between the two germline ends. Most tumor samples had 4 to 6 ug input DNA in two replicates. TCRdb's copy holds only in-frame clones and misses some; the assay was immunoSEQ multiplex PCR. The sample carries about 23,000 clones, 26% recorded once.

The sequence was collected from a person aged 40 to 85 with oral cavity squamous cell carcinoma. Sequencing used tumor tissue, obtained after nivolumab (anti-PD-1) treatment. The chain joins TRBV6-5 to TRBJ1-2, with D possibly TRBD1 on 6 matching bases. The CDR3 nucleotides are TGTGCCAGCACCCCCGACAGGAAAGGCTATGGCTACACCTTC. Translated: CASTPDRKGYGYTF.